This record concerns one T cell receptor (beta chain) sequence. The clone's antigen remains unknown. One base away there is no much larger clone; base qualities are not given. Sequences MNHEY (CDR1) and SVGAGI (CDR2) are obtained from the germline V gene. For this chain, trimming is 6 bases at the V end and 2 bases at the J end, and the number of junction bases without a gene match is 6. The CDR3 runs 15 residues from the cysteine to the phenylalanine. Only CDR3 DNA is held: 45 bases, read in frame from base 1. These data come from a study of cytomegalovirus exposure and HLA in healthy donors (TCRdb year 2017). For the study in its entirety: According to an earlier analysis of several hundred of the donors, about 170 million T cells yielded 117 million unique TCR beta sequences and less than 300 Gb of sequence data. An early release that covered fewer than 800 HLA-typed donors contained approximately 300 gigabases of sequencing data and around 85 million unique TCR sequences. Of the 300 to 400 genotyped donors, approximately 80% fell in the genetic ancestry cluster associated with self-reported Caucasian donors. The aim of the study was to test whether cataloging public T cell receptors could identify signatures of past pathogen exposure. The T cell repertoires of several hundred subjects were profiled by immunosequencing and related to cytomegalovirus serostatus. Along with the roughly 670-subject first cohort, a separate validation cohort of around 110 different subjects was used. To predict cytomegalovirus infection status, the study combined high-throughput TCR immunosequencing, statistical association of individual TCRs with disease status, and machine learning. In a later analysis, previously published TCR beta repertoires from about 640 donors were re-analyzed and high-resolution HLA genotyping was added so that TCR occurrence patterns could be studied. In the later analysis, no new phenotypic data were used to find candidate immune exposures; instead, reliance was placed on TCR beta sequences and their occurrence across donors. An earlier analysis of 587 of the donors used high-throughput TCR beta sequencing to judge whether each TCR beta V gene segment behaved as functional or pseudogenic. Donor age, sex, ethnicity and CMV serostatus were compiled together with the repertoire data. Genome-wide SNP genotypes for about 65% of the roughly 670 donors were used in a later genetic analysis, which treated that subset as a discovery cohort. Every discovery cohort repertoire had been produced on one sequencing platform. Both class I and class II loci were covered by HLA typing, at four-digit resolution. The number of typed donors differed by locus: about 620-630 for A, B, C, DRB1 and DQB1; approximately 520 for DQA1; fewer than 610 for DPA1; and about 470 for DPB1. Several DR-DQ haplotypes were handled as single units for association and clustering, since linkage in the cohort was strong. Among about 390 genotyped donors of the cohort, an average of approximately 230,000 unique TCR beta nucleotide sequences were sequenced per donor, roughly a sixth of them non-productive.

Study-wide conclusions, independent of this receptor: Most TCR sequences were seen in very few donors, while some public TCRs were found in many individuals. In a later analysis, some 18,000 TCR beta sequences were associated with specific HLA alleles at a false discovery rate of 0.05. Sequencing depth was assumed to be roughly uniform across donors in the presence/absence analyses, though that assumption may not hold. According to the authors, the approach could potentially be generalized to other disease states and immunological phenotypes. Because the 87-base-pair reads could not distinguish some IMGT-functional V segments, including TRBV6-2 and TRBV6-3, those segments were excluded. Linkage disequilibrium might explain the correlated functional status among segregating V segments, but an unknown experimental factor could not be ruled out. A later genetic analysis reported fewer N-insertions in productive TCRs among donors in an Asian-associated ancestry cluster than the 666-donor mean. Because HLA typing was unavailable for some donors at each locus, only the typed subset was used in association tests. In both the original and validation cohorts, the classifier was reported to diagnose cytomegalovirus status with high specificity and sensitivity. In a later analysis, TCR association rates were found to vary across HLA loci, with the most associated TCRs seen for DRB1 alleles and the fewest for HLA-C alleles. The study listed approximately 160 TCR beta chains as associated with cytomegalovirus. A cluster of highly shared sequence variants was judged likely to represent a technical artifact of the sequencing pipeline. In a later analysis, most CMV-associated TCR beta chains were found to appear HLA-restricted, with HLA associations seemingly driven largely by CMV exposure. Broadly in line with IMGT annotations, most TCR beta V segments showed up in productive rearrangements about 90% or about 30% of the time in an earlier analysis of around 550 of the donors. When HLA alleles, especially DR and DQ, strongly co-occurred, TCR associations were difficult to assign to individual alleles. This cohort had only TCR beta chains sequenced, and the lack of alpha or paired-chain data limited which features could be detected. In vitro tests confirmed that a few of the cytomegalovirus-associated TCR beta chains recognize cytomegalovirus antigens. A further reported finding was that TCR beta sequences accurately predicted the HLA-A and HLA-B alleles for most subjects in the first cohort. In a later analysis, several top co-occurrence clusters were reported to appear linked to parvovirus B19, influenza, CMV and Epstein-Barr virus. In a later analysis, HLA-associated TCR beta chains were found to be more clonally expanded and to have lower generation probabilities than equally common non-associated chains. V-gene and J-gene trimming of TCR beta chains was associated with a missense DCLRE1C variant in a later genetic analysis, and the association was replicated in an independent cohort. The only immune exposure information available for the cohort was CMV serostatus. The earlier analysis of a few hundred of the donors excluded approximately 17 rarely observed V segments, including chromosome 9 orphons, because counts were too low.

Libraries were made using the immunoSEQ multiplex PCR assay. For the multiplex PCR, a mixture combining 60 forward primers for TCR Vbeta segments and 13 reverse primers for TCR Jbeta segments was used. Amplification of the CDR3 region of rearranged TCR beta genes was performed with a multiplex PCR assay on genomic DNA. The amplified TCR beta libraries were sequenced on the Illumina HiSeq System as 87-base-pair reads. In the paper's pipeline: Across the 600 to 700 repertoires, a later analysis counted tens of millions of unique TCR beta chains, some 11 million of which were shared by at least two donors. Raw reads were error-corrected and collapsed into unique sequences by a nearest-neighbor algorithm in which closely related sequences were merged to remove PCR and sequencing errors. CDR3 sequences were aligned to IMGT reference sequences to assign V, D and J gene segments. For a sequence to be retained, a match of at least six nucleotides was required to both a V gene segment and a J gene segment. A rearrangement counted as productive if the CDR3 had no stop codons and remained in frame with V and J, and every other rearrangement counted as non-productive. CDR3 was defined by IMGT convention, running from the second conserved V-encoded cysteine to the conserved J-encoded phenylalanine. Sequences without an unambiguous match to a single V gene segment were excluded from the earlier analysis of approximately 560 of the donors. In an earlier analysis of around 590 of the donors, a V segment was called functional when productive rearrangements were above 56.7%, and segregating when the standard deviation between donors exceeded 5%. A statistical classification framework was built for diagnosing cytomegalovirus status from the catalog of TCR beta chain sequences. V and J gene assignment, in a later analysis, came from comparing TCR nucleotide sequences with IMGT/GENE-DB human TR gene sequences. The TCRdist pipeline was used in a later analysis to assign CDR3 sequences and most-parsimonious VDJ recombination scenarios. In a later analysis, each TCR beta chain was defined by its CDR3 amino acid sequence together with its V-gene family, and reads without a unique V-gene family were excluded. As a way to deal with suspected cross-contamination and a sequencing artifact, a later analysis dropped approximately 570 nucleotide sequences that were highly shared and had low generation probability. A later analysis calculated a clonal expansion index for each public chain from normalized within-repertoire ranks of inferred template counts. A later analysis computed generation probabilities with a VDJ recombination model fitted to out-of-frame rearrangements, and checked the results against IGoR. In a later analysis, hypergeometric tests were used to score TCR-TCR, TCR-HLA and TCR-CMV co-occurrence, with a repertoire-size bias correction applied to TCR pairs. False discovery rates were estimated in a later analysis by permuting HLA or CMV assignments 20 times. A later analysis grouped co-occurring TCRs with DBSCAN, adding TCRdist sequence similarity when clustering within HLA-allele-positive subsets. Repertoires with fewer than 30,000 or more than 120,000 public chains, plus five repertoires with anomalous nucleotide sharing, were excluded from co-occurrence clustering. TCRdb took over this immuneACCESS table, retaining in-frame rearrangements with V and J assigned. Such tables are incomplete; in checked studies, under half of the missing clones stem from an unresolved V gene, and the remainder is unexplained. V and J calls and clone size follow that table, whereas D and trimming were derived from the DNA. The sample has about 98,000 clones on record, approximately 80% of them singletons. The ten largest clonotypes hold approximately 16% of the sample.

The cohort consisted of hundreds of healthy bone marrow donors. Cohort members were all nominally healthy when sampled, although unrecorded immune exposures were likely present. The donor was CMV seropositive and was included in the group of almost 300 seropositive cohort members. A peripheral blood sample was collected from each donor, and TCR beta sequencing was performed on peripheral blood mononuclear cells. The Qiagen DNeasy Blood Extraction Kit was used to extract genomic DNA from the blood cell samples. The chain was built from TRBV6-5 and TRBJ2-2; TRBD1 matches 7 bases in the middle. The specimen was PBMCs. The TCR sequence derives from a man in his sixties in good health and CMV-seropositive. The DNA sequence is as follows: TGTGCCAGCAGGGGACAGTTTTTTAACACCGGGGAGCTGTTTTTT. It is translated as CASRGQFFNTGELFF.